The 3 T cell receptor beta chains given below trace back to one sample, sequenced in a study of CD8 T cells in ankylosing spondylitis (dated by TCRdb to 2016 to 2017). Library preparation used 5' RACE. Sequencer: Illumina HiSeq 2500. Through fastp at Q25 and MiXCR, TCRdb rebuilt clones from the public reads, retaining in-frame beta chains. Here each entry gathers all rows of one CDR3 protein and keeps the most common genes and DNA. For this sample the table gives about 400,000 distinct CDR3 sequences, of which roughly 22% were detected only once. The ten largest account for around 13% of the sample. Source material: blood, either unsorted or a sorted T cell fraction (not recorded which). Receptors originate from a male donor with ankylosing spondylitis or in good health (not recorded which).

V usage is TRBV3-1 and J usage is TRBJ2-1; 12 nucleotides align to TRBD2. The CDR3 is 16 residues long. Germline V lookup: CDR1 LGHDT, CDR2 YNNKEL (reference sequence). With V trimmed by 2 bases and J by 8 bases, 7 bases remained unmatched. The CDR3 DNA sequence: TGTGCCAGCAGCCAACCACTTCTAGCGGGGGGGGATGAGCAGTTCTTC. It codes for CASSQPLLAGGDEQFF.

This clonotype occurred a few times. CDR3: CASSLIRQGIDTEAFF. The CDR3, as DNA: TGTGCCAGCAGCTTAATCCGACAGGGGATCGACACTGAAGCTTTCTTT. V usage is TRBV7-2 and J usage is TRBJ1-1; 8 bases agree with TRBD1. The V and J ends lost 2 bases and 3 bases, in that order; junction bases with no gene match: 8. Germline-derived CDR1 and CDR2 are SGHTA and FQGNSA. The CDR3 totals 16 residues.

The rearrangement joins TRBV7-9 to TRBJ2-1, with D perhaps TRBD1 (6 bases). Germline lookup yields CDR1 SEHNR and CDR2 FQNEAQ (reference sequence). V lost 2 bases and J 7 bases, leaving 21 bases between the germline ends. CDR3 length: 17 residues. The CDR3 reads CASSLSEDFPRGNEQFF. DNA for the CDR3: TGTGCCAGCAGCTTAAGCGAGGACTTTCCGAGGGGGAATGAGCAGTTCTTC.